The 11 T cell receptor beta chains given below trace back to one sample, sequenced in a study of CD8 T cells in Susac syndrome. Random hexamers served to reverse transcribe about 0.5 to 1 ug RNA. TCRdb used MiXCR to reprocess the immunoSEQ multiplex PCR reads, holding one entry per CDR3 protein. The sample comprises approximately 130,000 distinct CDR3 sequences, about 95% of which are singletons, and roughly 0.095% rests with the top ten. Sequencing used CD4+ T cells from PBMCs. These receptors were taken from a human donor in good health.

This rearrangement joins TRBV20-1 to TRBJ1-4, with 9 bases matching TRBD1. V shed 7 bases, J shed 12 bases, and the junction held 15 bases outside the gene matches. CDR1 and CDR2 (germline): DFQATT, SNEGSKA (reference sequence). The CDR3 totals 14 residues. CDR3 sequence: CSVVSPGQGGELFF. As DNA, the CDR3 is TGCAGTGTTGTATCACCGGGACAGGGTGGAGAACTGTTTTTT.

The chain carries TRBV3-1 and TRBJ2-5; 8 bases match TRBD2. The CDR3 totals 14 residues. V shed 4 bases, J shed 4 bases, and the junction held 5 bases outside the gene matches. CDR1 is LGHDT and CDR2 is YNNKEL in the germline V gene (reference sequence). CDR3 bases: TGTGCCAGCAGCCTAAGCGGGAGCCCAGAGACCCAGTACTTC. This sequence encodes CASSLSGSPETQYF.

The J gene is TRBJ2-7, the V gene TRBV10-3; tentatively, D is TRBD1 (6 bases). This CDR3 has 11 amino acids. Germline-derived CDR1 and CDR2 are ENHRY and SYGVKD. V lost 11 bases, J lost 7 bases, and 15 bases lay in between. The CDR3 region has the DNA TGTGCCCCGTCCGGCAGGGGAGAGCAGTACTTC. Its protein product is CAPSGRGEQYF.

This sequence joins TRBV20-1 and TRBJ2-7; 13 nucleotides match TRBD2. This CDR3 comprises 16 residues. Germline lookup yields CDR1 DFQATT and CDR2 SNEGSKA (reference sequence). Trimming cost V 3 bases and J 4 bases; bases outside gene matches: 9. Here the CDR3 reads CSASDTGLAGRYEQYF. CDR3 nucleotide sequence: TGCAGTGCTAGCGATACGGGACTAGCGGGAAGATACGAGCAGTACTTC.

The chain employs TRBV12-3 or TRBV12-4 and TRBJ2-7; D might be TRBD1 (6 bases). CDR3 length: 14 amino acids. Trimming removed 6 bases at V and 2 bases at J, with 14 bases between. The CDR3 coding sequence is TGTGCCAGCAGCAAAACCGGGACAACCTACGAGCAGTACTTC. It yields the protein CASSKTGTTYEQYF.

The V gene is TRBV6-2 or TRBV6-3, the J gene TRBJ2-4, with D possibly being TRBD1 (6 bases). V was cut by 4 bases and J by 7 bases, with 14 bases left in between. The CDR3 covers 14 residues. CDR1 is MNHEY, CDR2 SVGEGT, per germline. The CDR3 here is CASSSPGVGNIQYF. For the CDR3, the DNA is TGTGCCAGCAGTTCTCCAGGGGTTGGGAACATTCAGTACTTC.

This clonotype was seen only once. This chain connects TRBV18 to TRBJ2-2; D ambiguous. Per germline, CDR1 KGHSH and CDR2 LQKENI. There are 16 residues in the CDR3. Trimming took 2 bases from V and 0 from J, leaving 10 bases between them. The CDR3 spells CASSPVATTNTGELFF. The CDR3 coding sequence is TGTGCCAGCTCACCAGTCGCGACCACGAACACCGGGGAGCTGTTTTTT.

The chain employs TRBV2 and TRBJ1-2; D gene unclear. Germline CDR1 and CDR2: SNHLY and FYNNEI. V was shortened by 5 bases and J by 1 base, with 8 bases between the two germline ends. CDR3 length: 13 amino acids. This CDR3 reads CASSRQNNYGYTF. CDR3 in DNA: TGTGCCAGCAGTCGGCAAAATAACTATGGCTACACCTTC.

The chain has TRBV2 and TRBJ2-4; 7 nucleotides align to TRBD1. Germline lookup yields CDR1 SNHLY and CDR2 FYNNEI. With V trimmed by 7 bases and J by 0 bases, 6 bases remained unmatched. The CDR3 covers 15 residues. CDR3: CASMGTDKAKNIQYF. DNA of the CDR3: TGTGCCAGCATGGGGACAGATAAAGCCAAAAACATTCAGTACTTC.

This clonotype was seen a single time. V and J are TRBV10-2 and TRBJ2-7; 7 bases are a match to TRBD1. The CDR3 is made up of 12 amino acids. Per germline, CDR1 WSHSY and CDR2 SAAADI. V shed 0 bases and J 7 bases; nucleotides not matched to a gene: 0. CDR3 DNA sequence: TGCGCCAGCAGTGAGTCGGGACAGGAGCAGTACTTC. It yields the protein CASSESGQEQYF.

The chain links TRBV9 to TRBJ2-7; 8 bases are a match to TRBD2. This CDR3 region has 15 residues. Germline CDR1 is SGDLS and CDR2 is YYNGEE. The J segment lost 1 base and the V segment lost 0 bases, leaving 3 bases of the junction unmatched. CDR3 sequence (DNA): TGTGCCAGCAGCGTAGAGGCGGGAGGTTCCTACGAGCAGTACTTC. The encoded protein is CASSVEAGGSYEQYF.